The 28 T cell receptor beta chains below all came from one sample that was sequenced in a study of PD-1 blockade in classical Hodgkin lymphoma. The protocol was immunoSEQ multiplex PCR, while the TCRdb copy is restricted to in-frame clones and leaves out a portion. Found here are approximately 100,000 clones, nearly 85% of them singletons; the top ten hold about 15%. Time point of the sample: cycle 4 day 1 (C4D1), after 5 to 7 weeks of nivolumab. Each of the patients experienced relapse following autologous stem cell transplantation, and their brentuximab vedotin exposure differed. The sample here was peripheral blood mononuclear cells (PBMCs), taken before the fourth cycle of nivolumab. These receptors all come from a human donor with classical Hodgkin lymphoma.

This chain uses TRBV7-9 with TRBJ1-2; D unclear. CDR3 length: 12 amino acids. Per the germline V gene, CDR1 is SEHNR and CDR2 is FQNEAQ (reference sequence). Trimming left V 3 bases short and J 1 base short, with 3 bases between. The CDR3: CASSFSNYGYTF. For the CDR3, the DNA is TGTGCCAGCAGCTTCAGTAACTATGGCTACACCTTC. The full variable domain, rest sourced from reference TRBV7-9 and TRBJ1-2, is DTGVSQNPRHKITKRGQNVTFRCDPISEHNRLYWYRQTLGQGPEFLTYFQNEAQLEKSRLLSDRFSAERPKGSFSTLEIQRTEQGDSAMYLCASSFSNYGYTFGSGTRLTVV.

The chain carries TRBV9 and TRBJ2-3, with 11 bases lining up with TRBD2. Trimming removed 0 bases from V and 4 bases from J; junction bases left unmatched: 4. From germline, CDR1 is SGDLS and CDR2 YYNGEE. The CDR3 covers 16 residues. The CDR3 bases are TGTGCCAGCAGCGTAGATCTAGCGGGAGGCGCAGATACGCAGTATTTT. Protein: CASSVDLAGGADTQYF.

This chain joins TRBV13 and TRBJ1-5; D might be TRBD1 (6 bases). V lost 4 bases and J 2 bases, leaving 12 bases between the germline ends. The germline V gene has CDR1 PRHDT and CDR2 FYEKMQ (reference sequence). This CDR3 contains 15 residues. The CDR3 DNA follows: TGTGCCAGCAGCTCCAGGGGTGGTGGCAATCAGCCCCAGCATTTT. Translation gives CASSSRGGGNQPQHF.

This chain joins TRBV25-1 and TRBJ1-2, with TRBD1 as a possible D gene (5 bases). CDR1 and CDR2 (germline): MGHDK, SYGVNS. V was pared by 5 bases and J by 4 bases, with 11 bases between. The CDR3 sequence is 13 residues long. In DNA, the CDR3 is TGTGCCAGCAGTAAACAGGAGTTCTATGGCTACACCTTC. Its translation: CASSKQEFYGYTF.

This sequence joins TRBV15 and TRBJ2-3, with 8 positions matching TRBD2. The junction had 4 bases not matched to a gene; V was cut back by 0 bases and J by 5 bases. This CDR3 has 15 amino acids. The germline V gene has CDR1 LNHNV and CDR2 YYDKDF (reference sequence). CDR3 loop: CATSRDLREVDTQYF. DNA for the CDR3: TGTGCCACCAGCAGAGATTTGCGGGAGGTAGATACGCAGTATTTT. The whole variable domain, filled in from reference TRBV15 and TRBJ2-3, reads DAMVIQNPRYQVTQFGKPVTLSCSQTLNHNVMYWYQQKSSQAPKLLFHYYDKDFNNEADTPDNFQSRRPNTSFCFLDIRSPGLGDTAMYLCATSRDLREVDTQYFGPGTRLTVL.

The chain couples TRBV5-1 to TRBJ2-5; D remains ambiguous. Trimming took 0 bases from V and 5 from J, leaving 8 bases between them. Germline-derived CDR1 and CDR2 are SGHRS and YFSETQ. The length of the CDR3 is 13 residues. The CDR3 here is CASSLGLGETQYF. CDR3 in DNA: TGCGCCAGCAGCTTGGGTCTGGGGGAGACCCAGTACTTC.

The chain joins TRBV19 to TRBJ2-3; tentative D call: TRBD1 (5 bases). Trimming removed 3 bases from V and 1 base from J, with 11 bases in between. Germline V gene data show CDR1 as LNHDA and CDR2 as SQIVND (reference sequence). The CDR3 length is 15 residues. The CDR3 DNA reads as TGTGCCAGTAGTATGTTAGGGGTCCGCACAGATACGCAGTATTTT. It encodes CASSMLGVRTDTQYF.

This clone appeared a single time. The chain combines TRBV5-1 with TRBJ2-1, with D perhaps matching TRBD2 (6 bases). Trimming cost V 4 bases and J 4 bases, with 6 bases left between them. Germline V gene sequence: CDR1 SGHRS, CDR2 YFSETQ. The CDR3 loop spans 12 amino acids. The CDR3 is CASSSGYNEQFF. The CDR3 DNA sequence: TGCGCCAGCAGCAGCGGGTACAATGAGCAGTTCTTC.

CDR3 amino acids: CASSPSGVGGNQPQHF. CDR3 bases: TGTGCCAGTAGCCCCTCGGGCGTCGGTGGCAATCAGCCCCAGCATTTT. The gene calls are TRBV19 and TRBJ1-5; D remains unclear. The CDR3 runs to 16 residues. Germline assignment: CDR1 LNHDA and CDR2 SQIVND (reference sequence). Trimming removed 6 bases from V and 2 bases from J, with 17 bases in between.

This chain joins TRBV7-2 and TRBJ2-7, with 8 positions matching TRBD1. J was trimmed by 4 bases and V by 0 bases; bases with no gene match: 5. The CDR3 consists of 15 residues. Germline CDR1 and CDR2: SGHTA and FQGNSA. DNA of the CDR3: TGTGCCAGCAGCTTAGCGGGGACAGGACTTTACGAGCAGTACTTC. Translating it yields CASSLAGTGLYEQYF.

The chain has TRBV11-2 and TRBJ2-7; no definite D call. Trimming left V 0 bases short and J 4 bases short, with 13 bases between. CDR3 length equals 15 residues. Germline V gene lookup returns CDR1 SGHAT and CDR2 FQNNGV. The CDR3 protein is CASSLELGRVYEQYF. CDR3 bases: TGTGCCAGCAGCTTAGAACTGGGCAGAGTGTACGAGCAGTACTTC.

The rearrangement links TRBV19 to TRBJ2-1; TRBD2 is a possible D gene (6 bases). CDR3 length: 13 residues. Germline values: CDR1 LNHDA, CDR2 SQIVND (reference sequence). V was trimmed by 5 bases and J by 7 bases, leaving 12 bases between them. The CDR3 protein is CASSLTRENEQFF. CDR3 sequence (DNA): TGTGCCAGTAGTTTGACTAGGGAAAATGAGCAGTTCTTC.

The genes are TRBV15 and TRBJ1-4; 7 positions agree with TRBD1. The V segment lost 1 base and the J segment 11 bases; nucleotides outside the gene matches: 10. Germline V gives CDR1 LNHNV, CDR2 YYDKDF (reference sequence). The CDR3 runs to 15 residues. The CDR3 here is CATSRGRAGGWKLFF. CDR3 coding DNA: TGTGCCACCAGCAGAGGGAGGGCAGGGGGATGGAAACTGTTTTTT.

The chain is built from TRBV18 and TRBJ2-5, with D unresolved. The CDR3 is made up of 13 amino acids. V lost 0 bases and J 4 bases, leaving 6 bases between the germline ends. Looked up from germline, CDR1 is KGHSH and CDR2 is LQKENI. The DNA for the CDR3 is TGTGCCAGCTCACCACCGTCCCGAGAGACCCAGTACTTC. Its translation is CASSPPSRETQYF.

The table lists this clone with a few counts. The chain has TRBV6-5 and TRBJ2-5; 7 bases are a match to TRBD2. Germline V gene lookup returns CDR1 MNHEY and CDR2 SVGAGI. The J segment lost 2 bases and the V segment lost 2 bases, leaving 5 bases of the junction unmatched. This CDR3 region has 15 residues. The CDR3 reads CASSYTVLAQETQYF. CDR3 DNA: TGTGCCAGCAGTTACACGGTACTAGCGCAAGAGACCCAGTACTTC.

V is TRBV6-6 and J is TRBJ2-7, with D possibly matching TRBD2 (5 bases). Trimming removed 6 bases at V and 9 bases at J, with 12 bases between. Germline V gene sequence: CDR1 MNHNY, CDR2 SVGAGI (reference sequence). The CDR3 length is 11 residues. The CDR3 spells CASSLAGVQYF. DNA of the CDR3: TGTGCCAGCAGCCTAGCAGGCGTGCAGTACTTC.

The CDR3 spells CASSPVGRASEQYF. The CDR3 DNA is TGTGCCAGCAGCCCCGTAGGGAGGGCCAGCGAGCAGTACTTC. The V call is TRBV5-6, the J call TRBJ2-7; 7 bases are shared with TRBD2. Looked up from germline, CDR1 is SGHDT and CDR2 is YYEEEE. The CDR3 runs 14 residues. With 4 bases clipped from V and 6 bases from J, the junction kept 10 bases outside the gene matches. Variable domain in full (rest from reference TRBV5-6 and TRBJ2-7): DAGVTQSPTHLIKTRGQQVTLRCSPKSGHDTVSWYQQALGQGPQFIFQYYEEEERQRGNFPDRFSGHQFPNYSSELNVNALLLGDSALYLCASSPVGRASEQYFGPGTRLTVT.

The V call is TRBV5-4, the J call TRBJ2-3, with D unclear. Germline CDR1 reads SGHNT; CDR2 reads YYREEE (reference sequence). The CDR3 length is 14 residues. Trimming took off 0 bases at V and 6 bases at J, with 11 bases between the two ends. As DNA, the CDR3 is TGTGCCAGCAGCTTGGGTCCGGGTGCGGATACGCAGTATTTT. This encodes CASSLGPGADTQYF.

The chain carries TRBV9 and TRBJ1-1, with D possibly matching TRBD1 (6 bases). With 7 bases removed from V and 4 bases from J, the gap between germline ends came to 14 bases. Germline V gene data show CDR1 as SGDLS and CDR2 as YYNGEE. This CDR3 spans 13 amino acids. As DNA, the CDR3 is TGTGCCAGCGATCGGGGGCCGGGCACTGAAGCTTTCTTT. Translation gives CASDRGPGTEAFF.

This clone was found a few times. This rearrangement joins TRBV19 to TRBJ2-7, with D perhaps given as TRBD1 or TRBD2 (7 bases each). The V gene lost 4 bases and the J gene lost 0 bases, with 19 bases spanning the gap. This CDR3 comprises 17 residues. CDR1 and CDR2 from the germline V gene are LNHDA and SQIVND (reference sequence). As DNA, the CDR3 is TGTGCCAGTAGTACCTACAGGGGAGGGACTAACTCCTACGAGCAGTACTTC. This translates into CASSTYRGGTNSYEQYF. The full variable domain, with the rest looked up from reference TRBV19 and TRBJ2-7, is DGGITQSPKYLFRKEGQNVTLSCEQNLNHDAMYWYRQDPGQGLRLIYYSQIVNDFQKGDIAEGYSVSREKKESFPLTVTSAQKNPTAFYLCASSTYRGGTNSYEQYFGPGTRLTVT.

This clone was detected only once. V usage is TRBV19 and J usage is TRBJ1-4; D call uncertain. Deletions cut 9 bases from V and 6 bases from J, with 11 bases between. The germline CDR1 and CDR2 sequences are LNHDA and SQIVND (reference sequence). The CDR3 covers 12 residues. CDR3: CASGRSHEKLFF. Here the CDR3 DNA reads TGTGCCAGCGGACGGAGTCATGAAAAACTGTTTTTT. The variable domain in full, with the rest retrieved from reference TRBV19 and TRBJ1-4, is DGGITQSPKYLFRKEGQNVTLSCEQNLNHDAMYWYRQDPGQGLRLIYYSQIVNDFQKGDIAEGYSVSREKKESFPLTVTSAQKNPTAFYLCASGRSHEKLFFGSGTQLSVL.

The chain couples TRBV7-3 to TRBJ1-2; D is undetermined. There are 14 residues in the CDR3. Germline CDR1 reads SGHTA; CDR2 reads FQGTGA. The V end lost 5 bases, the J end lost 2 bases, and 12 bases lay between the germline ends. The CDR3 loop is CASSQPGGNYGYTF. The CDR3 DNA is TGTGCCAGCAGCCAGCCGGGTGGGAACTATGGCTACACCTTC. The complete variable domain, with remaining parts taken from reference TRBV7-3 and TRBJ1-2, reads GAGVSQTPSNKVTEKGKYVELRCDPISGHTALYWYRQSLGQGPEFLIYFQGTGAADDSGLPNDRFFAVRPEGSVSTLKIQRTERGDSAVYLCASSQPGGNYGYTFGSGTRLTVV.

The chain couples TRBV9 to TRBJ2-5; 10 positions agree with TRBD2. V shed 0 bases, J shed 1 base, and the junction held 6 bases outside the gene matches. Germline V gene lookup returns CDR1 SGDLS and CDR2 YYNGEE. The CDR3 sequence is 17 residues long. The CDR3 loop reads CASSVDPAGGSQETQYF. The CDR3 nucleotides are TGTGCCAGCAGCGTAGACCCAGCGGGAGGGAGCCAAGAGACCCAGTACTTC.

The chain combines TRBV30 with TRBJ2-7; 8 bases map to TRBD2. Germline CDR1 GTSNPN, CDR2 SVGIG (reference sequence). The junction had 13 bases not matched to a gene; V was cut back by 0 bases and J by 3 bases. The CDR3 runs to 17 residues. The CDR3 loop reads CAWSVIRPGGLRYEQYF. Written as DNA, the CDR3 is TGTGCCTGGAGTGTAATTCGGCCGGGAGGGCTCCGCTACGAGCAGTACTTC.

The CDR3, as DNA: TGTGCCAGCAGCTTAATTAACAGCCCCACCGGGGAGCTGTTTTTT. It specifies CASSLINSPTGELFF. The genes are TRBV11-2 and TRBJ2-2; D gene ambiguous. The CDR3 totals 15 residues. Trimming took off 2 bases at V and 4 bases at J, with 11 bases between the two ends. Germline-derived CDR1 and CDR2 are SGHAT and FQNNGV.

The chain links TRBV10-3 to TRBJ1-1, with D tentatively TRBD1 (6 bases). The V end was cut by 6 bases, the J end by 0 bases, with 11 bases between. CDR3 length: 14 residues. Germline assignment: CDR1 ENHRY and CDR2 SYGVKD. The CDR3 reads CAIRQGTMNTEAFF. The CDR3 DNA follows: TGTGCCATCAGGCAGGGGACCATGAACACTGAAGCTTTCTTT.

This chain uses TRBV29-1 with TRBJ2-7; unclear D gene. The CDR3 has 12 amino acids. Germline V gene data show CDR1 as SQVTM and CDR2 as ANQGSEA. V was trimmed by 4 bases and J by 0 bases, leaving 7 bases between them. The CDR3 DNA is TGCAGCGTTGTAGTCAGCTCCTACGAGCAGTACTTC. This gives the protein CSVVVSSYEQYF.

V is TRBV27 and J is TRBJ2-2; TRBD2 agrees at 12 bases. The CDR3 sequence is 20 residues long. Germline CDR1 is MNHEY and CDR2 is SMNVEV (reference sequence). V dropped 5 bases and J dropped 4; count of bases not matched to a gene: 17. This chain's CDR3 is CASSPRLAGGLTIRTGELFF. DNA of the CDR3: TGTGCCAGCAGTCCCCGTCTAGCGGGAGGGCTAACTATTCGCACCGGGGAGCTGTTTTTT.